One T cell receptor beta chain is described in this entry. CDR3 length: 18 residues. Looked up from germline, CDR1 is MDHEN and CDR2 is SYDVKM. Unmatched junction bases numbered 15, after V lost 5 bases and J lost 9 bases. This entry is derived from a study of blood T cell repertoires in COVID-19. Methods used by the authors: Reference gene primer amplification gave estimated nucleated cell counts. Method: immunoSEQ multiplex PCR; TCRdb's copy keeps in-frame clones and lacks some. Clone size and V and J calls were adopted from that table, with D and trimming inferred from the DNA. The data hold some 190,000 clones, with around 85% observed a single time.

The clonotype originates from an elderly man with COVID-19, enrolled during active disease. Sequencing was done on a sample of peripheral blood. V usage is TRBV28 and J usage is TRBJ2-1, with 14 bases matching TRBD2. The CDR3, as DNA: TGTGCCAGCAGTCTATCCTCACGACTAGCGGGGGGGCTCATTGAGCAGTTCTTC. Translation: CASSLSSRLAGGLIEQFF. Full variable domain (missing parts from reference TRBV28 and TRBJ2-1): DVKVTQSSRYLVKRTGEKVFLECVQDMDHENMFWYRQDPGLGLRLIYFSYDVKMKEKGDIPEGYSVSREKKERFSLILESASTNQTSMYLCASSLSSRLAGGLIEQFFGPGTRLTVL.